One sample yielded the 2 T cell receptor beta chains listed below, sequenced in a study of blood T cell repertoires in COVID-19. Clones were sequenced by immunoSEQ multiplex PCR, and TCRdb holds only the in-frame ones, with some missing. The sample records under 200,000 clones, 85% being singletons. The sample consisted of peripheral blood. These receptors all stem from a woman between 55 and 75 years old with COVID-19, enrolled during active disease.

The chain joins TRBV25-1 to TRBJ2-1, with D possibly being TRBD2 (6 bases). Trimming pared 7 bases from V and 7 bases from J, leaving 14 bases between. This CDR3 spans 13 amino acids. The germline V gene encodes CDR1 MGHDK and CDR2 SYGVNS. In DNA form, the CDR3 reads TGTGCCAGCACGGCGGGGATTGGGAATGAGCAGTTCTTC. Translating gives CASTAGIGNEQFF.

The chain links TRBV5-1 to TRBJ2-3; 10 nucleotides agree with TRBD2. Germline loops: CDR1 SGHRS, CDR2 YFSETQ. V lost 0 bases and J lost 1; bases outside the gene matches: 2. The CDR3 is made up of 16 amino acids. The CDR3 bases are TGCGCCAGCAGCTTGGTCGGGACTAGCGGCACAGATACGCAGTATTTT. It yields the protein CASSLVGTSGTDTQYF.